These 9 T cell receptor beta chains share one sample of origin, sequenced in a study of beta chain features in type 1 diabetes. Expressed TCRB transcripts were sequenced after all isolated RNA was converted to cDNA. Clones were sequenced by immunoSEQ multiplex PCR, and TCRdb holds only the in-frame ones, with some missing. The sample contains 600,000 to 700,000 clones, around 12% of which appear only once. No cognate antigen is known for these TCRs. Broader study findings: Shortening that was moderate but significant affected the TCRB CDR3s of Type 1 diabetes patients in all four CD4+ subsets.

Sequenced: naive CD4+ T cells from blood. Source of these receptors: a man younger than 45 with type 1 diabetes.

This clone was detected a few times. The chain joins TRBV2 to TRBJ2-7; no firm D call. The germline V and J ends were trimmed by 2 bases and 4 bases, with 12 bases remaining between them. The CDR3 spans 14 residues. Germline loops: CDR1 SNHLY, CDR2 FYNNEI. As DNA, the CDR3 is TGTGCCAGCAGTGAATGGGCCGGATCGTACGAGCAGTACTTC. It is translated as CASSEWAGSYEQYF.

The V and J genes are TRBV29-1 and TRBJ2-3; 8 nucleotides match TRBD2. The ends lost 7 bases at V and 1 base at J; junction bases unmatched: 13. The CDR3 sequence is 16 residues long. CDR1 SQVTM and CDR2 ANQGSEA come from the germline V gene. CDR3 sequence reads: CSGDPPGGPGTDTQYF. The CDR3 region has the DNA TGCAGCGGCGATCCCCCGGGGGGGCCCGGCACAGATACGCAGTATTTT.

CDR3 amino acids: CASSEFGGTGKGEQYF. The CDR3 DNA reads as TGTGCCAGCAGTGAATTCGGAGGGACAGGTAAAGGCGAGCAGTACTTC. This chain links TRBV25-1 with TRBJ2-7, with TRBD1 matching over 8 bases. The V gene's germline CDR1 is MGHDK and CDR2 SYGVNS. CDR3 size: 16 residues. The J segment lost 6 bases and the V segment lost 1 base, leaving 11 bases of the junction unmatched.

V and J are TRBV25-1 and TRBJ2-3; 7 bases align to TRBD2. This CDR3 region has 15 residues. In germline, CDR1 is MGHDK, CDR2 SYGVNS. J gave up 2 bases and V 0 bases, and 2 bases lay outside the gene matches. Here the CDR3 DNA reads TGTGCCAGCAGTGAATATGCGGGGGACACAGATACGCAGTATTTT. This sequence encodes CASSEYAGDTDTQYF.

J is TRBJ1-1 and V is TRBV4-3; 10 nucleotides line up with TRBD1. V was pared by 3 bases and J by 1 base, with 5 bases of the junction left unmatched. The CDR3 is made up of 16 amino acids. Germline V gene lookup returns CDR1 LGHNA and CDR2 YSLEER. The DNA of the CDR3 is TGCGCCAGCAGCCAGGGACAGGGGACTACGAACACTGAAGCTTTCTTT. Its protein product is CASSQGQGTTNTEAFF.

This clone occurred a few times. The chain couples TRBV7-2 to TRBJ1-2, with 8 bases matching TRBD1. CDR1 SGHTA and CDR2 FQGNSA come from the germline V gene. Trimming removed 1 base from V and 2 bases from J; junction bases left unmatched: 6. CDR3 length: 16 amino acids. CDR3 bases: TGTGCCAGCAGCTTAGTCTCCGGGACAGGAAACTATGGCTACACCTTC. Amino acids: CASSLVSGTGNYGYTF.

This clone has a handful of counts. The chain links TRBV19 to TRBJ2-7; TRBD1 aligns across 7 bases. The CDR3 is 13 residues long. Trimming took 6 bases from V and 1 from J; bases not matched to a gene: 3. Per the germline V gene, CDR1 is LNHDA and CDR2 is SQIVND (reference sequence). The CDR3 sequence is CASRQGQSYEQYF. Here the CDR3 DNA reads TGTGCCAGTAGGCAGGGACAGTCCTACGAGCAGTACTTC.

In this sample, this clone turned up a few times. This chain joins TRBV11-2 and TRBJ2-7, with no clear D. Per germline, CDR1 SGHAT and CDR2 FQNNGV. V was clipped by 2 bases and J by 1 base, with 6 bases between them. CDR3 size: 13 residues. CDR3 in amino acids: CASSLPGSYEQYF. CDR3 DNA sequence: TGTGCCAGCAGCTTACCAGGTTCCTACGAGCAGTACTTC.

The V and J genes are TRBV11-1 and TRBJ1-2; 8 bases map to TRBD1. The length of the CDR3 is 12 residues. The germline CDR1 and CDR2 sequences are SGHAT and FQDESV (reference sequence). The V segment lost 5 bases and the J segment 8 bases; nucleotides outside the gene matches: 4. The CDR3 DNA is TGTGCCAGCAGCCAGACAGGGGACGGCTACACCTTC. Translated, it gives CASSQTGDGYTF. Full variable domain (outside the CDR3, taken from reference TRBV11-1 and TRBJ1-2): EAEVAQSPRYKITEKSQAVAFWCDPISGHATLYWYRQILGQGPELLVQFQDESVVDDSQLPKDRFSAERLKGVDSTLKIQPAELGDSAMYLCASSQTGDGYTFGSGTRLTVV.